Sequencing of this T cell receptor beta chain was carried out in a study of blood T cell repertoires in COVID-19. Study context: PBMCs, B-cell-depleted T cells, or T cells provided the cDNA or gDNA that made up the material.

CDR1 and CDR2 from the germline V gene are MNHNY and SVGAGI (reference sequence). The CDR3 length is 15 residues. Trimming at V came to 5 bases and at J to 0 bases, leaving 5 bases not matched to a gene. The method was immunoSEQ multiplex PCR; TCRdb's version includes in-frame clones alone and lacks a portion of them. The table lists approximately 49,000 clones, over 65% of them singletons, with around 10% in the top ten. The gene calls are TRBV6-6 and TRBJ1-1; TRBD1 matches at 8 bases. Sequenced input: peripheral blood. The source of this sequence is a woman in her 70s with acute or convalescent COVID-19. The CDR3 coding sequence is TGTGCCAGCAGTCCGACAGGGGCCATGAACACTGAAGCTTTCTTT. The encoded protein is CASSPTGAMNTEAFF.